These 15 T cell receptor beta chains came from one sample sequenced in a study of T cell responses to AZD1222 COVID-19 vaccine (dated by TCRdb to the early 2020s). The time point label for this specimen denotes: baseline before first vaccination. Receptor amplification or capture employed the immunoSEQ multiplex PCR assay. TCRdb took over this immuneACCESS table, retaining in-frame rearrangements with V and J assigned. Such tables are incomplete; in checked studies, under half of the missing clones stem from an unresolved V gene, and the remainder is unexplained. The sample includes 110,000 or so clones, with around nine tenths observed a single time. The ten most abundant clones make up 2% to 3% of the sample. Sequencing used peripheral blood, obtained on day 0 of AZD1222 vaccination. All receptors derive from an adult in good health.

This chain joins TRBV11-2 and TRBJ1-4; D may be TRBD1 (5 bases). Germline values: CDR1 SGHAT, CDR2 FQNNGV. Trimming removed 1 base from V and 11 bases from J, with 11 bases in between. The CDR3 is 13 amino acids. The CDR3 nucleotides are TGTGCCAGCAGCTTAGTTCAGGGAGGGAAACTGTTTTTT. Translation: CASSLVQGGKLFF.

This chain uses TRBV3-1 (or the pseudogene TRBV3-2) with TRBJ1-4; 10 bases are a match to TRBD1. This CDR3 contains 17 residues. CDR1 LGHDT and CDR2 YNNKEL come from the germline V gene (reference sequence). Losses at the gene ends were 1 base for V and 2 bases for J; bases not matched to a gene: 4. The DNA of the CDR3 is TGTGCCAGCAGCCAAGTGTGGACAGGGGGGACTAATGAAAAACTGTTTTTT. Amino acid sequence: CASSQVWTGGTNEKLFF.

The gene calls are TRBV12-3 or TRBV12-4 and TRBJ2-5, with a possible D match to TRBD1 (6 bases). Trimming pared 5 bases from V and 1 base from J, leaving 8 bases between. CDR3 length: 13 residues. The CDR3 DNA sequence: TGTGCCAGCAGTCGGGACACCCAAGAGACCCAGTACTTC. Its protein product is CASSRDTQETQYF.

V and J are TRBV3-1 (or the pseudogene TRBV3-2) and TRBJ1-6; 7 bases are shared with TRBD1. Per germline, CDR1 LGHDT and CDR2 YNNKEL (reference sequence). The length of the CDR3 is 15 residues. With 3 bases clipped from V and 10 bases from J, the junction kept 9 bases outside the gene matches. The CDR3 region has the DNA TGTGCCAGCAGCCACCTACAGGGGTCCAGATCACCCCTCCACTTT. This encodes CASSHLQGSRSPLHF.

The chain combines TRBV6-4 with TRBJ2-1; D remains unclear. Germline values: CDR1 MRHNA, CDR2 SNTAGT. The CDR3 runs to 14 residues. V was cut by 5 bases and J by 3 bases, with 11 bases left in between. CDR3: CASSSDGDYNEQFF. The CDR3 DNA reads as TGTGCCAGCAGTTCGGACGGTGACTACAATGAGCAGTTCTTC.

The rearrangement uses TRBV4-3 and TRBJ2-5; the D gene is possibly TRBD1 (5 bases). The length of the CDR3 is 13 residues. Germline CDR1 and CDR2: LGHNA and YSLEER. The V and J ends lost 0 bases and 4 bases respectively, with 6 bases between them. The CDR3 nucleotides are TGCGCCAGCAGCCAAGAAAGGGGAGAGACCCAGTACTTC. Its translation is CASSQERGETQYF.

This clone was seen a handful of times. This sequence joins TRBV2 and TRBJ1-1; D ambiguous. The germline CDR1 and CDR2 sequences are SNHLY and FYNNEI. The CDR3 covers 13 residues. V was pared by 1 base and J by 1 base, with 4 bases between. The CDR3 region is CASSEEGNTEAFF. The CDR3 DNA is TGTGCCAGCAGTGAAGAGGGGAACACTGAAGCTTTCTTT.

The chain carries TRBV7-6 and TRBJ1-1; tentatively, D is TRBD1 (6 bases). The germline V gene encodes CDR1 SGHVS and CDR2 FNYEAQ. V was shortened by 2 bases and J by 3 bases, with 10 bases between the two germline ends. This CDR3 has 14 amino acids. The CDR3: CASSLFGGDTEAFF. CDR3 nucleotide sequence: TGTGCCAGCAGCTTATTTGGGGGCGACACTGAAGCTTTCTTT.

The V gene is TRBV4-1, the J gene TRBJ1-1, with D hard to call. V lost 4 bases, J lost 1 base, and 7 bases lay in between. CDR1 and CDR2 from the germline V gene are MGHRA and YSYEKL. This CDR3 comprises 13 residues. The CDR3 loop reads CASSRTPNTEAFF. CDR3 nucleotide sequence: TGCGCCAGCAGCCGAACACCGAACACTGAAGCTTTCTTT.

The chain carries TRBV24-1 and TRBJ2-1; 10 bases match TRBD1. This CDR3 is 16 amino acids long. The germline V gene has CDR1 KGHDR and CDR2 SFDVKD. The junction had 8 bases not matched to a gene; V was cut back by 3 bases and J by 7 bases. CDR3 loop: CATSDIPGQGSNEQFF. The CDR3 DNA follows: TGTGCCACCAGTGATATTCCGGGACAGGGGTCGAATGAGCAGTTCTTC.

V usage is TRBV19 and J usage is TRBJ2-7, with D tentatively TRBD1 or TRBD2 (5 bases each). V was cut by 4 bases and J by 3 bases, with 10 bases left in between. CDR3 length: 13 amino acids. The germline gives CDR1 LNHDA, CDR2 SQIVND (reference sequence). This chain's CDR3 is CASSRGIYYEQYF. CDR3 DNA sequence: TGTGCCAGTAGTAGGGGGATTTACTACGAGCAGTACTTC.

The chain carries TRBV10-3 and TRBJ2-3; TRBD2 aligns across 9 bases. Per the germline V gene, CDR1 is ENHRY and CDR2 is SYGVKD. Germline trimming cut 6 bases from V and 14 bases from J; bases unmatched to any gene: 12. This CDR3 has 13 amino acids. The CDR3 sequence: CAISPTSGEEAYF. The CDR3, as DNA: TGTGCCATCAGCCCGACTAGCGGTGAGGAAGCGTATTTT.

V is TRBV19 and J is TRBJ2-7; TRBD1 agrees at 8 bases. V shed 5 bases, J shed 2 bases, and the junction held 8 bases outside the gene matches. The CDR3 is made up of 15 amino acids. Germline CDR1 reads LNHDA; CDR2 reads SQIVND (reference sequence). CDR3 sequence (DNA): TGTGCCAGTAGTCCCACCCCGACAGGGGCCTACGAGCAGTACTTC. Translation gives CASSPTPTGAYEQYF.

This clone was observed a single time. This chain uses TRBV6-5 with TRBJ1-1; 7 bases match TRBD1. The V and J ends lost 6 bases and 6 bases, in that order; junction bases with no gene match: 10. The CDR3 has 14 residues. Germline V gene sequence: CDR1 MNHEY, CDR2 SVGAGI. CDR3 in DNA: TGTGCCAGCAGCCCCCGACAGGGTTTCGCTGAAGCTTTCTTT. Translation gives CASSPRQGFAEAFF.

V and J are TRBV2 and TRBJ1-5; D call uncertain. The germline gives CDR1 SNHLY, CDR2 FYNNEI. The ends were cut back, 6 bases at V and 2 bases at J, with 14 bases in the middle. This CDR3 region has 15 residues. The DNA of the CDR3 is TGTGCCAGCAGGCTGCGGTCGATGGGCAATCAGCCCCAGCATTTT. It translates to CASRLRSMGNQPQHF.